Listed below are T cell receptor beta chains from one sample, sequenced in a study of PD-1 blockade in classical Hodgkin lymphoma. Data came from immunoSEQ multiplex PCR; TCRdb stores just in-frame clones and leaves some out. The sample lists around 34,000 clones, around 76% occurring once. The source material was peripheral blood mononuclear cells (PBMCs), sampled before the second cycle of nivolumab. These receptors were taken from a human donor with classical Hodgkin lymphoma. CDR3s include the opening cysteine and the closing phenylalanine or tryptophan. The D gene is left open where the match is weak. Size is stated for part of the rows, as once, few or many counts, or as a class when the clone is expanded.

TRBV19	TRBJ1-1	.	.	TGTGCCAGTAGTATAGGCGGGGGAGACACTGAAGCTTTCTTT	CASSIGGGDTEAFF
TRBV9	TRBJ1-1	.	.	TGTGCCAGCAATGAGGGGTTGATGAGCACTGAAGCTTTCTTT	CASNEGLMSTEAFF
TRBV7-9	TRBJ2-3	.	.	TGTGCCAGCAGCTTAGGATCTGCAGATACGCAGTATTTT	CASSLGSADTQYF
TRBV18	TRBJ1-3	.	.	TGTGCCAGCTCACCTGCCAGGGGCCGTGTGTCTGGAAACACCATATATTTT	CASSPARGRVSGNTIYF
TRBV9	TRBJ2-3	TRBD2	.	TGTGCCAGCAACCCTACTAGCGGGGGCGTTGATACGCAGTATTTT	CASNPTSGGVDTQYF
TRBV12-1	TRBJ2-1	.	.	TGTGCCAGCCACAAGGAGAACGAGCAGTTCTTC	CASHKENEQFF
TRBV11-2	TRBJ1-1	TRBD1	once	TGTGCCAGCAGGTGGACAGGGGGAGGGACTGAAGCTTTCTTT	CASRWTGGGTEAFF
TRBV9	TRBJ2-1	.	.	TGTGCCAGCAGCGTATCCCCATACAATGAGCAGTTCTTC	CASSVSPYNEQFF
TRBV18	TRBJ2-7	TRBD1	.	TGTGCCAGCTCACCAGGGGACAGGGTCCACGAGCAGTACTTC	CASSPGDRVHEQYF
TRBV10-1	TRBJ1-3	TRBD1	medium-sized	TGCGCCAGCAGGGGACAGAACACCCCGGCCTGCGGAAACACCATATATTTT	CASRGQNTPACGNTIYF
TRBV7-8	TRBJ1-1	.	.	TGTGCCAGCAGCCCCCCAGGGGACACTGAAGCTTTCTTT	CASSPPGDTEAFF
TRBV6-5	TRBJ1-1	.	.	TGTGCCAGCAAGAGCCAGGGGAAAGCTTTCTTT	CASKSQGKAFF
TRBV6-1	TRBJ2-7	.	medium-sized	TGTGCCAGCAGTGAAGTGGCCGGGTCCTACGAGCAGTACTTC	CASSEVAGSYEQYF
TRBV29-1	TRBJ2-3	.	.	TGCAGCGTTCAGGTGAGGTGGGACACAGATACGCAGTATTTT	CSVQVRWDTDTQYF
TRBV20-1	TRBJ2-7	.	few	TGCAGTGCTAGAGAAGATGAGGAGCAGTACTTC	CSAREDEEQYF
TRBV10-3	TRBJ2-7	.	.	TGTGCCATCAGTGAGGGGACCTGGGGCGGATCCTACGAGCAGTACTTC	CAISEGTWGGSYEQYF
TRBV9	TRBJ1-1	TRBD1	.	TGTGCCAGCAGCTATTCAAGGACAGGGGGCGAATGGGAAGCTTTCTTT	CASSYSRTGGEWEAFF
TRBV2	TRBJ1-2	TRBD1	.	TGTGCCAGCAGTGAGACAGGGACCTATGGCTACACCTTC	CASSETGTYGYTF